Each of the 3 T cell receptor beta chains below was sequenced from the same sample in a study of cytomegalovirus exposure and HLA in healthy donors (dated by TCRdb to about 2017). The receptor library was made with the immunoSEQ multiplex PCR assay. For the multiplex PCR, a mixture combining 60 forward primers for TCR Vbeta segments and 13 reverse primers for TCR Jbeta segments was used. TCRdb's version of the immuneACCESS table is confined to in-frame rearrangements and falls short of the full clone set. An unresolved V gene accounts for under half of the shortfall where checked; the remainder is of unknown origin. Present in this sample are about 70,000 clones, 78% of which were seen just once. Of the sample, 3% is held by the ten largest clones. What was sequenced was PBMCs. The receptors stem from a girl aged 5 to 17 in good health and CMV-seropositive.

As to this clone: Its ends do not fully match the called genes, so a read error is possible. The chain employs TRBV19 and TRBJ2-1; the match to TRBD2 covers 7 bases. This CDR3 comprises 15 residues. Germline V gene lookup returns CDR1 LNHDA and CDR2 SQIVND (reference sequence). This CDR3 is CASSIAGSPYNEQFF. CDR3 DNA sequence: TGTGCCAGTAGCATAGCGGGTTCCCCTTACAATGAGCAGTTCTTC. The entire variable domain, with the rest obtained from reference TRBV19 and TRBJ2-1, is as follows: DGGITQSPKYLFRKEGQNVTLSCEQNLNHDAMYWYRQDPGQGLRLIYYSQIVNDFQKGDIAEGYSVSREKKESFPLTVTSAQKNPTAFYLCASSIAGSPYNEQFFGPGTRLTVL.

V and J are TRBV29-1 and TRBJ2-1; 7 positions match TRBD1. V shed 4 bases, J shed 1 base, and the junction held 13 bases outside the gene matches. Germline values: CDR1 SQVTM, CDR2 ANQGSEA. The CDR3 is 17 residues long. The CDR3 reads CSVAMIDGRGSYNEQFF. The CDR3 nucleotides are TGCAGCGTTGCTATGATCGATGGCAGGGGGTCCTACAATGAGCAGTTCTTC.

The V call is TRBV7-2, the J call TRBJ2-5; 8 positions agree with TRBD1. The germline V gene has CDR1 SGHTA and CDR2 FQGNSA. This CDR3 is built from 19 residues. The trim removed 4 bases at V and 3 bases at J, leaving 19 bases unmatched. This CDR3 reads CASSSDRARLSNGEETQYF. DNA for the CDR3: TGTGCCAGCAGCTCGGACAGGGCCCGGCTAAGTAATGGGGAAGAGACCCAGTACTTC.